This T cell receptor (beta chain) was recorded in a study of OX40 agonist ivuxolimab in advanced cancers. For context, the study as a whole: Ivuxolimab was an agonistic, fully human IgG2 monoclonal antibody directed against OX40 (CD134), a costimulatory receptor. Intravenous ivuxolimab was administered to patients every 2 weeks at six dose levels: 0.01, 0.1, 0.3, 1.5, 3 and 10 mg/kg. Of the roughly 53 patients in dose escalation, 19 had hepatocellular carcinoma, some 15 had melanoma, 9 had renal cell carcinoma and 9 had head and neck cancer. A male proportion of roughly 80% and a mean age of 60 years, ranging from about 20 to 79, were recorded for the dose-escalation cohort. Prior anti-PD-1, anti-PD-L1 or anti-CTLA-4 therapy was permitted, and checkpoint inhibitors had been received by around 39% of dose-escalation patients. Partial responses were achieved by three dose-escalation patients, of whom one had hepatocellular carcinoma and two had cutaneous melanoma. Peripheral TCRbeta sequencing was intended to test whether TCR sequence diversity was altered and clonal T-cell expansion was caused by ivuxolimab. The paper reports the monotherapy dose-escalation portion (N ≈ 50 patients) of the phase I ivuxolimab trial.

V is pruned by 5 bases and J by 0 bases, leaving 7 bases of the junction without a gene match. Counted from cysteine to phenylalanine, this CDR3 has 15 amino acids. This entry keeps only the CDR3 DNA: 45 bases, framed from base 1. CDR1 and CDR2, looked up from the germline V gene, are SGHDN and FVKESK. Of note for this clone: Its cognate antigen has yet to be identified. No base quality values were provided; no much bigger clone lies one nucleotide off.

The trial excluded patients who had a history of autoimmune disease or were on systemic immunosuppression. Peripheral blood for TCR sequencing was collected from all dose cohorts at baseline, on cycle 4 day 1, and on cycle 7 day 1. The samples were drawn from a first-in-human, open-label, multicenter phase I dose-escalation trial of ivuxolimab. Adults with locally advanced or metastatic melanoma, renal cell, hepatocellular, or head and neck squamous cell carcinoma were enrolled in the trial. Before TCR sequencing, CD4+ T cells and CD8+ T cells were sorted from peripheral blood as separate populations. Genomic DNA was isolated from the sorted cells so that the TCRbeta CDR3 region could be sequenced. TCRbeta CDR3 regions were sequenced using the immunoSEQ Assay. TCRdb mirrors the immuneACCESS table, restricted to in-frame sequences. Some clones are absent from its copies; in checked studies, under half trace to an unresolved V gene, and the reason for the others is unknown. A total of tens of thousands of clones appear in this sample, around 90% of them only once. Of the sample, roughly 7.4% falls within the top ten clones.

On the study overall, not on this receptor specifically: Low levels of normalized T-cell clonal expansion were also shown by some nonresponding patients. Which antigens the clonally expanded peripheral T cells were specific for was not determined. After ivuxolimab, more expanded clones were found on average in CD8+ T cells than in CD4+ T cells. At doses from 0.1 to 3.0 mg/kg, clonal expansion was seen in both CD4+ and CD8+ blood T cells between baseline and week 6. In the 0.1-3.0 mg/kg groups, partial responders had among the lowest normalized peripheral clonal expansion, particularly in CD8+ T cells.

The rearranged chain carries TRBV14 and TRBJ2-7; 7 middle bases align to TRBD1. This receptor was taken from an adult with an advanced solid tumor such as melanoma, head and neck, liver or kidney cancer. The starting material was CD4+ or CD8+ T cells sorted from blood, obtained in a trial of the OX40 agonist ivuxolimab. The sequenced DNA is TGTGCCAGCAGCAAACGACAGGGTCGCTCCTACGAGCAGTACTTC. It codes for CASSKRQGRSYEQYF. Outside the CDR3, residues come from the reference TRBV14 and TRBJ2-7 proteins, so the full variable domain is: EAGVTQFPSHSVIEKGQTVTLRCDPISGHDNLYWYRRVMGKEIKFLLHFVKESKQDESGMPNNRFLAERTGGTYSTLKVQPAELEDSGVYFCASSKRQGRSYEQYFGPGTRLTVT.